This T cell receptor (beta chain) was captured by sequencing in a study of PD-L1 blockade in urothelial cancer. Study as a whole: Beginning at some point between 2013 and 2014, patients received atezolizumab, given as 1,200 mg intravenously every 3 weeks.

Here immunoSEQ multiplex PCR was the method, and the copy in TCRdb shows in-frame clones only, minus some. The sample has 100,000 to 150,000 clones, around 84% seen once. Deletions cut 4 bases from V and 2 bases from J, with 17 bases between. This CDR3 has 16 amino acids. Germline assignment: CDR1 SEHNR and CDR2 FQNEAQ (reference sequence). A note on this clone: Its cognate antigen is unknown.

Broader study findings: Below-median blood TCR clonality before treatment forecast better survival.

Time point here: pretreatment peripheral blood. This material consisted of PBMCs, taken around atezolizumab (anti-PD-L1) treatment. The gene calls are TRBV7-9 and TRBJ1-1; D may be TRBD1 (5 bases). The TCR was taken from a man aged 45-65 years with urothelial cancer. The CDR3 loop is CASSSSDRNPNTEAFF. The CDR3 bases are TGTGCCAGCAGCTCCAGTGACAGAAACCCTAACACTGAAGCTTTCTTT. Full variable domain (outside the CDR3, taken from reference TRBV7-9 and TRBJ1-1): DTGVSQNPRHKITKRGQNVTFRCDPISEHNRLYWYRQTLGQGPEFLTYFQNEAQLEKSRLLSDRFSAERPKGSFSTLEIQRTEQGDSAMYLCASSSSDRNPNTEAFFGQGTRLTVV.